A selection of T cell receptor beta chains follows, all from one sample in a study of blood T cell repertoires in COVID-19. The assay was immunoSEQ multiplex PCR, and TCRdb's table has in-frame clones only and misses some. In the table there are roughly 140,000 clones, about 84% of which are singletons. The material sequenced was peripheral blood. Receptors originate from a human donor in a cohort sampled during active COVID-19. Both conserved end residues are trimmed from each CDR3. D genes are given only for firm matches.

V gene: TRBV7-2
D gene: -
CDR3 protein: ASSLEQTSGYT

V gene: TRBV19
D gene: TRBD2
CDR3 protein: ASSGLAGAYNEQF

V gene: TRBV19
D gene: TRBD2
CDR3 protein: ASSPGLAGREADTQY

V gene: TRBV5-1
D gene: -
CDR3 protein: ASSSLSGYGYT

V gene: TRBV6-6
D gene: TRBD2
CDR3 protein: ASTTSAYNEQF

V gene: TRBV7-2
D gene: TRBD2
CDR3 protein: ASSPPLAASLKSAQY

V gene: TRBV19
D gene: -
CDR3 protein: ASSISVDTEAF

V gene: TRBV7-2
D gene: -
CDR3 protein: ASSVTRGWTDTQY

V gene: TRBV29-1
D gene: TRBD1
CDR3 protein: SVVKTGTTEAF

V gene: TRBV2
D gene: -
CDR3 protein: ASRGDRSGANVLT

V gene: TRBV9
D gene: TRBD1
CDR3 protein: ASSVGSRGSGGYT

V gene: TRBV19
D gene: -
CDR3 protein: ASSIASRSNQPQH

V gene: TRBV11-3
D gene: TRBD1
CDR3 protein: GAGTGKALGGSPLH

V gene: TRBV5-1
D gene: TRBD1
CDR3 protein: ASSFGTESNQPQH

V gene: TRBV5-6
D gene: TRBD1
CDR3 protein: ASRVGQGLYSPLH

V gene: TRBV11-2
D gene: TRBD2
CDR3 protein: ASSFASGGVGTDTQY

V gene: TRBV3-1/TRBV3-2
D gene: -
CDR3 protein: ASSQNGGNGYT

V gene: TRBV12-3/TRBV12-4
D gene: -
CDR3 protein: ASSTGVGELF

V gene: TRBV30
D gene: -
CDR3 protein: AWNVQALNSPLH

V gene: TRBV7-2
D gene: -
CDR3 protein: ASSLNGGSYEQY